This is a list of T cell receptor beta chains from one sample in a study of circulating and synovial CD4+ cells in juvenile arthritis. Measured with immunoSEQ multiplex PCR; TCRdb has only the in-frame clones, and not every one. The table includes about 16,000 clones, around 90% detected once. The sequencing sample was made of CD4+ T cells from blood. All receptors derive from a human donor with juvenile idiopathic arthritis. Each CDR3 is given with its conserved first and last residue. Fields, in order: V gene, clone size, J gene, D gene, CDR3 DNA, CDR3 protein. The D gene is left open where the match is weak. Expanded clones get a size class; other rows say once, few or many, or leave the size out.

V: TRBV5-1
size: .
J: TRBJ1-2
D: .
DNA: TGCGCCAGCAGCTTGGACGGGACAAACTATGGCTACACCTTC
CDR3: CASSLDGTNYGYTF

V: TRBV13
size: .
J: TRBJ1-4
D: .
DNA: TGTGCCAGCAGCTCTCGGGTAGGAGAAAAACTGTTTTTT
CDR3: CASSSRVGEKLFF

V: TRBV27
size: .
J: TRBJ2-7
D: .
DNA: TGTGCCAGCAGGTCCACGGCCCGACACTACGAGCAGTACTTC
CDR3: CASRSTARHYEQYF

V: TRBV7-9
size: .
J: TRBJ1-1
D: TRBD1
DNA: TGTGCCAGCAGCCGACCGGGACAGGGATCTTTAGCTTTCTTT
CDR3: CASSRPGQGSLAFF

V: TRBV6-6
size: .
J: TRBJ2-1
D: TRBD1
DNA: TGTGCCAGCAGATCGACAGGGGGCGTGATCTACAATGAGCAGTTCTTC
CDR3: CASRSTGGVIYNEQFF

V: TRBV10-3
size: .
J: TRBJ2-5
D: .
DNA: TGTGCCATCAGTGGGGTTAACAGGGATACTCAAGAGACCCAGTACTTC
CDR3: CAISGVNRDTQETQYF

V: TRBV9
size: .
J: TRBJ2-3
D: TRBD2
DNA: TGTGCCAGCAGCACTGGGACTAGCGGGGGGGTAGTGGATACGCAGTATTTT
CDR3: CASSTGTSGGVVDTQYF

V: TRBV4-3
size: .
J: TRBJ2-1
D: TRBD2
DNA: TGCGCCAGCAGCCAGTGGATCGGGGGGAGCTCCTACAATGAGCAGTTCTTC
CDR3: CASSQWIGGSSYNEQFF

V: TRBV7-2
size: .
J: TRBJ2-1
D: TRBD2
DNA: TGTGCCAGCAGCCTAGCGGGAGCTTTGAATGAGCAGTTCTTC
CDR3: CASSLAGALNEQFF

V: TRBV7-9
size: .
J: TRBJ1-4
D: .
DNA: TGTGCCAGCAGCTTAGGAGAGGGAGGTGAAAAACTGTTTTTT
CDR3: CASSLGEGGEKLFF

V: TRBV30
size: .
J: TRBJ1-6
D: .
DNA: TGTGCCTGGAGCCAGACAGCGTATAGCTCCTATAATTCACCCCTCCACTTT
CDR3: CAWSQTAYSSYNSPLHF

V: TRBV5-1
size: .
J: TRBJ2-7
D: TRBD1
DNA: TGCGCCAGCAGCCCGGCGACAGGGAGCTCCTACGAGCAGTACTTC
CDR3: CASSPATGSSYEQYF

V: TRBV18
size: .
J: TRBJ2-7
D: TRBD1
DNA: TGTGCCAGCTCAAGACAGGGCAACTACGAGCAGTACTTC
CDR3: CASSRQGNYEQYF

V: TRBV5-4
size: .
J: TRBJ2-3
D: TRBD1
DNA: TGTGCCAGCAGCTCCGGACAGGGGGCAGATACGCAGTATTTT
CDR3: CASSSGQGADTQYF

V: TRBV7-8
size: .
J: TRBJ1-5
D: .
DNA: TGTGCCAGCAGCTTACACGGGGTGGGCAATCAGCCCCAGCATTTT
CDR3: CASSLHGVGNQPQHF

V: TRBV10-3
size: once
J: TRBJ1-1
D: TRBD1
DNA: TGTGCCATCAGTACCCCGGGACAGGGGAACACTGAAGCTTTCTTT
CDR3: CAISTPGQGNTEAFF

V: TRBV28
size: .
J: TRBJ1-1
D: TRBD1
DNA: TGTGCCAGCAGTTTATGGGATGTTGGCAGGGGGCAGGACACTGAAGCTTTCTTT
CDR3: CASSLWDVGRGQDTEAFF

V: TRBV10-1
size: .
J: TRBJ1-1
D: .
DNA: TGCGCCAGCAGTGTATTAGTGAACACTGAAGCTTTCTTT
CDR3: CASSVLVNTEAFF

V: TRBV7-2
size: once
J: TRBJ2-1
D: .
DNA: TGTGCCAGCAGCTTAGGCGAAGACAGGCAGCAGTTCTTC
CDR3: CASSLGEDRQQFF

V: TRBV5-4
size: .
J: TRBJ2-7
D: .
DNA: TGTGCCAGCAGAACCAACAACGGGGCGGGGGAGCAGTACTTC
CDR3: CASRTNNGAGEQYF

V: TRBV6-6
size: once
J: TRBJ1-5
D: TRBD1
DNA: TGTGCCACCGCACAGGGGGCCAACAATCAGCCCCAGCATTTT
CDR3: CATAQGANNQPQHF

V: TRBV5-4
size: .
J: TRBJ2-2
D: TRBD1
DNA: TGTGCCAGCAGCCTACCGAAGTCCCGGGACAGGGTTAGGACCGGGGAGCTGTTTTTT
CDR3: CASSLPKSRDRVRTGELFF

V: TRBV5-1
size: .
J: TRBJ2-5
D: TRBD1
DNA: TGCGCCACCGGGACAGGGGGTCTTGGAGAGACCCAGTACTTC
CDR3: CATGTGGLGETQYF

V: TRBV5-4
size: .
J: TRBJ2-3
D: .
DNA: TGTGCCAGCAGCTTTGGGGGGAGACAGAGTATCACAGATACGCAGTATTTT
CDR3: CASSFGGRQSITDTQYF

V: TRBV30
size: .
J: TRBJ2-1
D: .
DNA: TGTGCCTGGACCAATCCCCCAAGGGGGAGTTCTCATGAGCAGTTCTTC
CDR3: CAWTNPPRGSSHEQFF

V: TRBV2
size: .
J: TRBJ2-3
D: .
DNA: TGTGCCAGCATCCAAAAAGGGGGGGCCATCCGTGGAGATACGCAGTATTTT
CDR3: CASIQKGGAIRGDTQYF

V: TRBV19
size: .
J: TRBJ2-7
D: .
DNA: TGTGCCAGTAGTATGAAGCGTTCAGTCTCCTACGAGCAGTACTTC
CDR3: CASSMKRSVSYEQYF